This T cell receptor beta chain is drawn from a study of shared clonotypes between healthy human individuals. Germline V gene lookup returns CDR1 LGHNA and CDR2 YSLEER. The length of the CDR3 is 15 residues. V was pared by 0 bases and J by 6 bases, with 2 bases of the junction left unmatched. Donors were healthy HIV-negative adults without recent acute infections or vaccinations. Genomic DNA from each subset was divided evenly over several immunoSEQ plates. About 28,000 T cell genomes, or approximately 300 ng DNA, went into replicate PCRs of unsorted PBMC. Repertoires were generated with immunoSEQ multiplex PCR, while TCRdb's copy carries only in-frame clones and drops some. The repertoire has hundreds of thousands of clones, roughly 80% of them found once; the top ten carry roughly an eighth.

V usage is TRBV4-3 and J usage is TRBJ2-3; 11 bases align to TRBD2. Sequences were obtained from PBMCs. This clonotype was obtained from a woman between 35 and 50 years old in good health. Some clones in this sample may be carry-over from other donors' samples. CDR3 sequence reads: CASSQDSGRGDTQYF. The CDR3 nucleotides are TGCGCCAGCAGCCAAGATAGCGGGAGGGGCGATACGCAGTATTTT.